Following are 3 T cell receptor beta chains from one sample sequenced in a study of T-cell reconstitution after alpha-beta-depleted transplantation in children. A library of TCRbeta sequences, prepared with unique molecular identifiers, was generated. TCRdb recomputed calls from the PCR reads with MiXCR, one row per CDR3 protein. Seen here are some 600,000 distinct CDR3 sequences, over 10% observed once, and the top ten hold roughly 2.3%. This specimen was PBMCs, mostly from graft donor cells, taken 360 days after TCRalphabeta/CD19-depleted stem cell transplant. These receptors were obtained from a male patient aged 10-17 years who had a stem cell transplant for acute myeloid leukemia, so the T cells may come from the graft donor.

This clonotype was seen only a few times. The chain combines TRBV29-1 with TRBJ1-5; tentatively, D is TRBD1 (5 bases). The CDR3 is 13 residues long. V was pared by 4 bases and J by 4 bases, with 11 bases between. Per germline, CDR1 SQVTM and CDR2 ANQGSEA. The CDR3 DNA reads TGCAGCGTTGGCGGGGCCCTAAATCAGCCCCAGCATTTT. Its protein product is CSVGGALNQPQHF.

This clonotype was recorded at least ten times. CDR3 nucleotides: TGTGCCACCTCAAAAGGGGCCGGGCAAGGTGAGCAGTTCTTC. Translating it yields CATSKGAGQGEQFF. The rearrangement links TRBV15 to TRBJ2-1; D might be TRBD1 (5 bases). Trimming took off 8 bases at V and 9 bases at J, with 20 bases between the two ends. CDR3 size: 14 residues. Germline CDR1 reads LNHNV; CDR2 reads YYDKDF (reference sequence).

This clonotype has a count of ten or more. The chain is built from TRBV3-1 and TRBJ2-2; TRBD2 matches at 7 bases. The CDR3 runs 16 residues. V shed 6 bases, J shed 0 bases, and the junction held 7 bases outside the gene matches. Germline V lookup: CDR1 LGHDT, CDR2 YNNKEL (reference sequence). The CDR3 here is CASSFKRGSNTGELFF. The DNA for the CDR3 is TGTGCCAGCAGTTTCAAGCGGGGCTCGAACACCGGGGAGCTGTTTTTT.